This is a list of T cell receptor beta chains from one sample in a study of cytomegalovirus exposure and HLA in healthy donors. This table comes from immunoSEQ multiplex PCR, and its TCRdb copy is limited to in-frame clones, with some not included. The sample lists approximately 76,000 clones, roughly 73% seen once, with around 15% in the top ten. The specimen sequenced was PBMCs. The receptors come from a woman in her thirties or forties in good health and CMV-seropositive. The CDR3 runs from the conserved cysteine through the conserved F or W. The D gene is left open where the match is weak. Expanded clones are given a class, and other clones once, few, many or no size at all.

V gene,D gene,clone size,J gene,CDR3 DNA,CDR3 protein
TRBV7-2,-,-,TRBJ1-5,TGTGCCAGCAGCTTTATCGGGGGCAATCAGCCCCAGCATTTT,CASSFIGGNQPQHF
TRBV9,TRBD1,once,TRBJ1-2,TGTGCCAGCAGCGTGGCAGATGGGACAGTCTATGGCTACACCTTC,CASSVADGTVYGYTF
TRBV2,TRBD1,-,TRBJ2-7,TGTGCCAGCAGTGTAAACAGGGGGCTTGAGCAGTACTTC,CASSVNRGLEQYF
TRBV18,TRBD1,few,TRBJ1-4,TGTGCCAGCTCACCACCGGATGGGACAGCGTGGAATGAAAAACTGTTTTTT,CASSPPDGTAWNEKLFF
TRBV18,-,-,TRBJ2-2,TGTGCCACCTCGGTTACAGGGATAAACACCGGGGAGCTGTTTTTT,CATSVTGINTGELFF
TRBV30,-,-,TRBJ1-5,TGTGCCTGGAGTGTACAGTCAGGCTACAATCAGCCCCAGCATTTT,CAWSVQSGYNQPQHF
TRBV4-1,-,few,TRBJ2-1,TGCGCCAGCAGTTCTACCCCGAGCTCCTACAATGAGCAGTTCTTC,CASSSTPSSYNEQFF
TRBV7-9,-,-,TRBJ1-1,TGTGCCAGCAGCTACTACACAGGAACGAACACTGAAGCTTTCTTT,CASSYYTGTNTEAFF
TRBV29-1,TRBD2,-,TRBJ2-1,TGCAGCGTTGAAAAAAAGGGGCTAGCGGACGGGAATGAGCAGTTCTTC,CSVEKKGLADGNEQFF
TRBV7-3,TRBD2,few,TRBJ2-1,TGTGCCAGCAGCTTTGGCGGGGGGGACAATGAGCAGTTCTTC,CASSFGGGDNEQFF
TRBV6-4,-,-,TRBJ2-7,TGTGCCAGCAGTCACAGGCAGACCTACGAGCAGTACTTC,CASSHRQTYEQYF
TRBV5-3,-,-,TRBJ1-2,TGTGCCAGAAGCGTAGCGGGAGGAGTGAGGGGCTACACCTTC,CARSVAGGVRGYTF
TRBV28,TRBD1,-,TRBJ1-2,TGTGCCAGCAGGCAGGGGGGCAATGGCTACACCTTC,CASRQGGNGYTF
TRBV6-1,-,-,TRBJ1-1,TGTGCCAGCAACCAGGGTACTGAAGCTTTCTTT,CASNQGTEAFF
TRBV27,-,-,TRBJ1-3,TGTGCCAGCAGTTTGGGGGGGAGAAACACCATATATTTT,CASSLGGRNTIYF
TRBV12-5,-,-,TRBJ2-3,TGTGCTAGTGGGCCGGGTCTCTCCACAGATACGCAGTATTTT,CASGPGLSTDTQYF
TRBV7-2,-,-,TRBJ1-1,TGTGCCAGCAGCTTGTCAGGTCCCAACACTGAAGCTTTCTTT,CASSLSGPNTEAFF
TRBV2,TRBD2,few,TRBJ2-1,TGTGCCAGCAGTCGCAAGCGGGGAGAGCAGTTCTTC,CASSRKRGEQFF
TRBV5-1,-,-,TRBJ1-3,TGCGCCAGCAGGGAGGGGAGTCTTGTTTCTGGAAACACCATATATTTT,CASREGSLVSGNTIYF
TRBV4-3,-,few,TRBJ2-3,TGCGCCAGCAGCCAGGGGCTGGGAGATACGCAGTATTTT,CASSQGLGDTQYF
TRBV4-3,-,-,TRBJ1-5,TGCGCCAGCAGCCAGATGACAGGTATGGGGCAGCCCCAGCATTTT,CASSQMTGMGQPQHF
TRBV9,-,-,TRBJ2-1,TGTGCCAGCAGCCCTCCTAGCATTTCCTACAATGAGCAGTTCTTC,CASSPPSISYNEQFF
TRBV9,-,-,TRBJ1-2,TGTGCCAGCAGCGTATCCAGGGGATCTCCTAACTATGGCTACACCTTC,CASSVSRGSPNYGYTF
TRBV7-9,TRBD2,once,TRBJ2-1,TGTGCCAGCAGCCAAGGACTAGCGGGAGTTGTCGATGAGCAGTTCTTC,CASSQGLAGVVDEQFF
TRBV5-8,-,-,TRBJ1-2,TGTGCCAGCAGCTTGGGAGTAAACTATGGCTACACCTTC,CASSLGVNYGYTF
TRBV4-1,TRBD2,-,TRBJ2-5,TGCGCCAGCAGCCAAGTGTCCGGGGGGGCTCAAGAGACCCAGTACTTC,CASSQVSGGAQETQYF
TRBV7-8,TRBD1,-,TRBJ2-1,TGTGCCAGCAGCTTAGCGGGACAGGCCTCCAATGAGCAGTTCTTC,CASSLAGQASNEQFF
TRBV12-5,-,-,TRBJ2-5,TGTGCTAGTGGTTTCCGTCAGACGGGGTCGTGCGTCTCCCAAGAGACCCAGTACTTC,CASGFRQTGSCVSQETQYF
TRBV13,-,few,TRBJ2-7,TGTGCCAGCAGCCTGGGGACTCAGGATTTCTACGAGCAGTACTTC,CASSLGTQDFYEQYF